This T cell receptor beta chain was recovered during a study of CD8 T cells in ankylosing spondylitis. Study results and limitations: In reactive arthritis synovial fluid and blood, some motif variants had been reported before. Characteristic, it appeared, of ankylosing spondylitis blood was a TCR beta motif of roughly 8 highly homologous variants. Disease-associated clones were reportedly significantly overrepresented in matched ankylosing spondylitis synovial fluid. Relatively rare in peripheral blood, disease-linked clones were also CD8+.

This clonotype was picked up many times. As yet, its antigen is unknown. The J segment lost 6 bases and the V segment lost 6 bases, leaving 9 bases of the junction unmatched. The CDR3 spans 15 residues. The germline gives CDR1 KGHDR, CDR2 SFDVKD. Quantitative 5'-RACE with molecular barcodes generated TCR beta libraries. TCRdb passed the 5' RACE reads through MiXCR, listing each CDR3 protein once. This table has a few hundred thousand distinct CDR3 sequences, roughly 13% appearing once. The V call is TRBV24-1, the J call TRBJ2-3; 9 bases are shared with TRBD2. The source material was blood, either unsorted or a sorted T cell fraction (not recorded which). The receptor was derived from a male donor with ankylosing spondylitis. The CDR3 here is CATSKLAGAGDTQYF. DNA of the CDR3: TGTGCCACCAGTAAGTTAGCGGGAGCAGGGGATACGCAGTATTTT.